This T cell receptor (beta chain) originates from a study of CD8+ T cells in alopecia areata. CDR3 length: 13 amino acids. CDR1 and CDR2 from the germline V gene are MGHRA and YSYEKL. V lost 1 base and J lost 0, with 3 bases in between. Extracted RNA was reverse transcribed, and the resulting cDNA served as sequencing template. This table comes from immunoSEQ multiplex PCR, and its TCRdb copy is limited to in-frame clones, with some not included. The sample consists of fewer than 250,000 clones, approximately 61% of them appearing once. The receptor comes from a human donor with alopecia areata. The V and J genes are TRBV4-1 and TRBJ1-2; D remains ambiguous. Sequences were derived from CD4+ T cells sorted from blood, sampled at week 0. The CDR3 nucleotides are TGCGCCAGCAGCCAAGGGGCTAACTATGGCTACACCTTC. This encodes CASSQGANYGYTF.